Presented here are 14 T cell receptor beta chains from one specimen sequenced in a study of T cell responses to AZD1222 COVID-19 vaccine. Using immunoSEQ multiplex PCR, the repertoire was profiled, and TCRdb retains in-frame clones only, with some absent. The sample carries 120,000 or so clones, about 90% recorded once. Sequences were derived from peripheral blood, sampled on day 0 of AZD1222 vaccination. The receptor set was obtained from an adult in good health.

To note about this clone: Other DNA sequences in the sample encode the same CDR3. The chain has TRBV19 and TRBJ2-7, with 10 bases fitting TRBD1. This CDR3 comprises 14 residues. V gave up 4 bases and J gave up 1 base; unmatched junction bases: 1. Germline CDR1 is LNHDA and CDR2 is SQIVND (reference sequence). CDR3 bases: TGTGCCAGTAGTACGGGACAGGGGTCCTACGAGCAGTACTTC. Its translation is CASSTGQGSYEQYF.

V is TRBV18 and J is TRBJ1-1; no reliable D call. V was pared by 8 bases and J by 0 bases, with 16 bases between. This CDR3 region has 15 residues. Germline CDR1 KGHSH, CDR2 LQKENI. CDR3 region: CASDGEGNMNTEAFF. As DNA, the CDR3 is TGTGCCAGCGATGGGGAGGGAAACATGAACACTGAAGCTTTCTTT.

The chain recombines TRBV6-5 with TRBJ1-2; TRBD1 matches at 7 bases. J lost 2 bases, V lost 0 bases, and 6 bases had no gene match. Germline V gene sequence: CDR1 MNHEY, CDR2 SVGAGI. The CDR3 covers 16 residues. CDR3 amino acids: CASSYSTGRGNYGYTF. The CDR3 DNA follows: TGTGCCAGCAGTTACTCGACAGGGAGGGGGAACTATGGCTACACCTTC.

The chain recombines TRBV28 with TRBJ2-3, with D unresolved. Germline CDR1 and CDR2: MDHEN and SYDVKM. CDR3 length: 15 amino acids. Between the trimmed V and J ends, which lost 4 bases and 0 bases, there was a span of 11 bases. The CDR3 DNA follows: TGTGCCAGCAGTTCCAGAGGAGTCAGCACAGATACGCAGTATTTT. Translation: CASSSRGVSTDTQYF.

The chain has TRBV29-1 and TRBJ2-6; a possible D gene is TRBD1 (5 bases). CDR3 size: 13 residues. With 7 bases removed from V and 2 bases from J, the gap between germline ends came to 9 bases. Germline V gene data show CDR1 as SQVTM and CDR2 as ANQGSEA. The CDR3 DNA reads TGCAGCGCTCGACAGCCTGGGGCCAACGTCCTGACTTTC. This codes for CSARQPGANVLTF.

The rearrangement links TRBV6-5 to TRBJ2-1, with D perhaps matching TRBD2 (6 bases). Germline CDR1 reads MNHEY; CDR2 reads SVGAGI. The CDR3 contains 15 residues. Trimming shortened V by 0 bases and J by 2 bases, and 8 bases separated the two germline ends. In DNA form, the CDR3 reads TGTGCCAGCAGTTACTCGGAGGGTACCTACAATGAGCAGTTCTTC. Residues: CASSYSEGTYNEQFF.

V is TRBV5-1 and J is TRBJ2-2, with 10 bases matching TRBD2. This CDR3 comprises 14 residues. Germline V gene sequence: CDR1 SGHRS, CDR2 YFSETQ. Losses at the gene ends were 9 bases for V and 2 bases for J; bases not matched to a gene: 4. The CDR3, as DNA: TGCGCCACCAGACTAGCGGGTAACACCGGGGAGCTGTTTTTT. It codes for CATRLAGNTGELFF.

This chain connects TRBV5-4 to TRBJ1-1, with TRBD1 as a possible D gene (5 bases). Germline V CDR1 and CDR2: SGHNT, YYREEE (reference sequence). This CDR3 is built from 13 residues. With 2 bases removed from V and 2 bases from J, the gap between germline ends came to 7 bases. In DNA form, the CDR3 reads TGTGCCAGCAGCTTCGGGGGTAACACTGAAGCTTTCTTT. Amino acids: CASSFGGNTEAFF.

The J gene is TRBJ2-5, the V gene TRBV9, with 10 bases matching TRBD2. This CDR3 is 16 amino acids long. Germline V gene sequence: CDR1 SGDLS, CDR2 YYNGEE. After removal of 0 bases from V and 3 bases from J, the junction contained 5 bases not matched to a gene. The DNA of the CDR3 is TGTGCCAGCAGCGTAGATGGGACTAGCGCGGAAGAGACCCAGTACTTC. Encoded protein: CASSVDGTSAEETQYF.

The V gene is TRBV10-3, the J gene TRBJ2-3; TRBD2 matches at 14 bases. The CDR3 is made up of 16 amino acids. CDR1 and CDR2 from the germline V gene are ENHRY and SYGVKD. V was pared by 4 bases and J by 2 bases, with 2 bases of the junction left unmatched. The CDR3 sequence: CAISGGLAGATDTQYF. CDR3 in DNA: TGTGCCATCAGTGGGGGACTAGCGGGGGCCACAGATACGCAGTATTTT.

J is TRBJ1-2 and V is TRBV27; D is possibly TRBD1 (6 bases). There are 18 residues in the CDR3. V dropped 2 bases and J dropped 4 bases, with 23 bases sitting between them. Germline CDR1 is MNHEY and CDR2 is SMNVEV (reference sequence). CDR3 coding DNA: TGTGCCAGCAGTTTAACCCGGACAGAGGGCCTTATGCTCTATGGCTACACCTTC. Residues: CASSLTRTEGLMLYGYTF.

The rearrangement links TRBV24-1 to TRBJ2-7, with unresolved D. Germline V gene data show CDR1 as KGHDR and CDR2 as SFDVKD. The CDR3 runs to 13 residues. Trimming stripped 3 bases from V and 2 bases from J, with 7 bases between. This CDR3 is CATSDGSAYEQYF. In nucleotides, the CDR3 is TGTGCCACCAGTGATGGCTCAGCCTACGAGCAGTACTTC.

The chain employs TRBV9 and TRBJ1-1; 7 positions agree with TRBD1. The V segment lost 0 bases and the J segment 2 bases; nucleotides outside the gene matches: 1. This CDR3 has 14 residues. CDR1 SGDLS and CDR2 YYNGEE come from the germline V gene. In DNA form, the CDR3 reads TGTGCCAGCAGCGTAGGACAGGGTAACACTGAAGCTTTCTTT. Protein: CASSVGQGNTEAFF.

V is TRBV28 and J is TRBJ2-1, with TRBD2 matching 10 bases. Germline trimming cut 3 bases from V and 6 bases from J; bases unmatched to any gene: 5. Germline V gene sequence: CDR1 MDHEN, CDR2 SYDVKM. This CDR3 is 15 amino acids long. The CDR3 protein is CASSFLAGAGNEQFF. CDR3 DNA sequence: TGTGCCAGCAGTTTCCTAGCGGGAGCAGGCAATGAGCAGTTCTTC.